Described below is a single T cell receptor beta chain sequence and its context. V dropped 4 bases and J dropped 4 bases, with 21 bases sitting between them. The germline V gene has CDR1 MNHNS and CDR2 SASEGT. CDR3 length: 17 residues. Method: immunoSEQ multiplex PCR; TCRdb's copy keeps in-frame clones and lacks some. The sample carries hundreds of thousands of clones, approximately 85% recorded once. The sample originates from a study of blood T cell repertoires in COVID-19. Overall study: Nucleic acid was either cDNA or gDNA, and it came from T cells, B-cell-depleted T cells, or PBMCs.

This chain connects TRBV6-1 to TRBJ2-3; perhaps TRBD2 as D (6 bases). The TCR was taken from a woman aged 70-85 years with acute or convalescent COVID-19. Specimen: peripheral blood. CDR3 nucleotides: TGTGCCAGCAGTGGCCCTCCGAGGGACTTTCTATCAGATACGCAGTATTTT. Amino acids: CASSGPPRDFLSDTQYF.